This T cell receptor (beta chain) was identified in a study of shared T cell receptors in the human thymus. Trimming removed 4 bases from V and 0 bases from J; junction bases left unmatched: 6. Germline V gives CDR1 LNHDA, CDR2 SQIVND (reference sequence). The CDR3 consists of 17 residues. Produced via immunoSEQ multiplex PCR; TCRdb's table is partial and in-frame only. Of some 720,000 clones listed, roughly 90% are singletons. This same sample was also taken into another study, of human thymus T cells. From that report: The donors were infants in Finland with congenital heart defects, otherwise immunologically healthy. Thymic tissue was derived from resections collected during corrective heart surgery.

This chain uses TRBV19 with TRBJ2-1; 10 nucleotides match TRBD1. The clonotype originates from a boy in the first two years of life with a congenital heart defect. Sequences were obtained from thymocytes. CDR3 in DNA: TGTGCCAGTAGTAAGGACAGGGGGAAAACCTCCTACAATGAGCAGTTCTTC. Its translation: CASSKDRGKTSYNEQFF. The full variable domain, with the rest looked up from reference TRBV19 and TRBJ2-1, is DGGITQSPKYLFRKEGQNVTLSCEQNLNHDAMYWYRQDPGQGLRLIYYSQIVNDFQKGDIAEGYSVSREKKESFPLTVTSAQKNPTAFYLCASSKDRGKTSYNEQFFGPGTRLTVL.